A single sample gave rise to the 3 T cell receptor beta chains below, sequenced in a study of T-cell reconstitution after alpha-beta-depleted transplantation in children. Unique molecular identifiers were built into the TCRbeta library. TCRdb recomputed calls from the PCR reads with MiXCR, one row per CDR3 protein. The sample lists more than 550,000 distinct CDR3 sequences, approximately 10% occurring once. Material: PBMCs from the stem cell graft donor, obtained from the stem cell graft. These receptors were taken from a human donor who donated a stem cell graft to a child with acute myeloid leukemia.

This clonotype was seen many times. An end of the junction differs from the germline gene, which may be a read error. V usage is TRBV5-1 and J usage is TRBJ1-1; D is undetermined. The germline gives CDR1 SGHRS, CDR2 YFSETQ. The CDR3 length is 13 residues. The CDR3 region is CASSLVVNTEAFF. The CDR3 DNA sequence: TGTGCCAGCAGCTTAGTGGTGAACACTGAAGCTTTCTTT.

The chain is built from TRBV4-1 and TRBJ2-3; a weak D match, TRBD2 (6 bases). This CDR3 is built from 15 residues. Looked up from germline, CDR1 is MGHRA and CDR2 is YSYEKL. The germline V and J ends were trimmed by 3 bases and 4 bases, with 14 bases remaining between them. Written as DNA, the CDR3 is TGCGCCAGCAGCCAGGGGCGGGACGAGGCAGATACGCAGTATTTT. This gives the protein CASSQGRDEADTQYF.

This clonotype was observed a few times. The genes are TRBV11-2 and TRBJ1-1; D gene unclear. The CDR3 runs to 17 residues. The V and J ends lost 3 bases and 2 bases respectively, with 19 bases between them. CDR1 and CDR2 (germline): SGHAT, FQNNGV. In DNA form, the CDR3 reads TGTGCCAGCAGCTTTATTCCGACGCAGCAGGTCAACACTGAAGCTTTCTTT. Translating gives CASSFIPTQQVNTEAFF.